This TCR beta chain appears in the sequencing data of a study of T cell responses to AZD1222 COVID-19 vaccine. Study-wide results and caveats: Reports say nearly half of spike-specific TCRs go after unmutated variant regions. CD4 TCRs covered the whole spike, strongest at regions 160-218 and 743-854. Repertoires were sampled only after the peak T cell response. Among AZD1222 vaccinees, only six or seven were seropositive at baseline.

With respect to this clone: The target antigen is unknown.

The junction had 10 bases not matched to a gene; V was cut back by 6 bases and J by 5 bases. The V gene's germline CDR1 is MDHEN and CDR2 SYDVKM. There are 14 residues in the CDR3. Profiled with immunoSEQ multiplex PCR; TCRdb holds only in-frame clones, not every one. The data hold 100,000 to 150,000 clones, with just over 90% observed a single time. The sample was peripheral blood, taken on day 0 of AZD1222 vaccination. This clonotype was sampled from an adult in good health. This sequence joins TRBV28 and TRBJ2-7; 7 bases fit TRBD1. The CDR3 region is CASRDYRGSDEQYF. CDR3 bases: TGTGCCAGCAGGGATTACAGGGGAAGCGACGAGCAGTACTTC.